This TCR beta chain was recovered during a study of shared clonotypes between healthy human individuals. Naivety among CD8 cells was defined by CD45RO negativity and positive CCR7 selection, thereby excluding terminally differentiated effector memory CD45RA+ cells. Comment on this clone: Other DNA sequences in this sample translate to the same CDR3.

Deep-level running was used for the assay. Clones were sequenced by immunoSEQ multiplex PCR, and TCRdb holds only the in-frame ones, with some missing. The sample has about 1,800,000 clones; about 94% are singletons. CDR3 length: 14 residues. Losses at the gene ends were 2 bases for V and 4 bases for J; bases not matched to a gene: 5. Germline CDR1 MNHEY, CDR2 SMNVEV (reference sequence). The specimen was naive CD8+ T cells sorted from blood. The rearrangement uses TRBV27 and TRBJ2-7; 7 bases are a match to TRBD2. The TCR was taken from a man between 18 and 29 years old in good health. CDR3 in DNA: TGTGCCAGCAGTTTAGGCGGGGAGGGTTACGAGCAGTACTTC. Residues: CASSLGGEGYEQYF.